The 27 T cell receptor beta chains in this list originate from one sample, sequenced in a study of control samples from healthy donors and cancer patients. Clones were read by immunoSEQ multiplex PCR, and TCRdb kept only the in-frame ones, dropping some. The sample holds about 18,000 clones, about 86% seen once. The sample taken for sequencing was PBMCs. The receptors stem from a woman between 70 and 85 years old with colorectal cancer.

This chain uses TRBV5-1 with TRBJ2-1, with 15 bases lining up with TRBD2. The length of the CDR3 is 17 residues. V shed 4 bases and J 3 bases; nucleotides not matched to a gene: 5. Per the germline V gene, CDR1 is SGHRS and CDR2 is YFSETQ. This CDR3 reads CASSPGLAGGFYNEQFF. The CDR3, as DNA: TGCGCCAGCAGCCCCGGACTAGCGGGAGGGTTCTACAATGAGCAGTTCTTC.

The rearrangement uses TRBV21-1 and TRBJ2-6; the D call of TRBD2 is as the table states it, not checked on the DNA. TRBV21-1 constitutes a pseudogene. CDR3 size: 18 residues. CDR3 sequence (DNA): TGTGCCAGCAGCAAAGCCAAGCGGGGAAGCTCTGGGGCCAACGTCCTGACTTTC. Amino acids: CASSKAKRGSSGANVLTF.

V and J are TRBV6-2 or TRBV6-3 and TRBJ2-2; 9 bases fit TRBD1. CDR3 length: 16 amino acids. V lost 0 bases and J lost 9; bases outside the gene matches: 8. CDR1 is MNHEY and CDR2 is SVGEGT in the germline V gene. The CDR3 bases are TGTGCCAGCAGTTACTCGGGACAGGGCAAAGGACGGGAGCTGTTTTTT. Residues: CASSYSGQGKGRELFF.

The rearrangement uses TRBV4-3 and TRBJ1-4; the match to TRBD1 covers 10 bases. The CDR3 spans 15 residues. Germline values: CDR1 LGHNA, CDR2 YSLEER. V lost 1 base, J lost 8 bases, and 4 bases stayed unmatched. As DNA, the CDR3 is TGCGCCAGCAGCCAAGGACAGGGGGCTGGAGAAAAACTGTTTTTT. Its translation is CASSQGQGAGEKLFF.

The gene calls are TRBV4-3 and TRBJ2-7, with D perhaps matching TRBD1 (6 bases). The length of the CDR3 is 14 residues. Trimming cost V 3 bases and J 2 bases, with 11 bases left between them. The germline gives CDR1 LGHNA, CDR2 YSLEER. CDR3 DNA sequence: TGCGCCAGCAGCCATCCCGACAGGCCCTACGAGCAGTACTTC. Protein: CASSHPDRPYEQYF.

The chain carries TRBV4-2 and TRBJ2-1; TRBD1 matches at 9 bases. The CDR3 is 14 amino acids. Germline V gene data show CDR1 as LGHNA and CDR2 as YNFKEQ. Losses at the gene ends were 3 bases for V and 9 bases for J; bases not matched to a gene: 6. The CDR3 DNA reads as TGTGCCAGCAGCCAGTCCCGGGACAGGGTTGAGCAGTTCTTC. Encoded protein: CASSQSRDRVEQFF.

This chain joins TRBV1 and TRBJ2-2; TRBD2, the table's D call, was not compared with the DNA. TRBV1 is shown as a pseudogene. This CDR3 is built from 22 residues. The CDR3, as DNA: TGCACCAGCAGCCAGCCCCCCGGGGGGTTGGGGGCCGGGACTAGCGACACCGGGGAGCTGTTTTTT. The encoded protein is CTSSQPPGGLGAGTSDTGELFF.

The chain has TRBV6-2 or TRBV6-3 and TRBJ2-3, with TRBD2 matching over 12 bases. The V gene end was trimmed by 3 bases and the J gene end by 3 bases; junction bases not matched to a gene: 4. The germline V gene has CDR1 MNHEY and CDR2 SVGEGT. The CDR3 totals 16 residues. The CDR3 region is CASSYVTSGSTDTQYF. For the CDR3, the DNA is TGTGCCAGCAGTTATGTGACTAGCGGGAGTACAGATACGCAGTATTTT.

The chain has TRBV4-2 and TRBJ2-7; 9 nucleotides line up with TRBD1. CDR1 is LGHNA, CDR2 YNFKEQ, per germline. V lost 3 bases and J lost 3; bases outside the gene matches: 9. The CDR3 contains 16 residues. The DNA for the CDR3 is TGTGCCAGCAGCCAGGCACGGGACAGGGCTTTCTACGAGCAGTACTTC. Residues: CASSQARDRAFYEQYF.

The J gene is TRBJ1-1, the V gene TRBV7-9, with TRBD1 as a possible D gene (5 bases). The CDR3 sequence is 18 residues long. Trimming removed 1 base at V and 0 bases at J, with 18 bases between. CDR1 and CDR2 (germline): SEHNR, FQNEAQ (reference sequence). The CDR3 loop is CASSLGVRKGVVNTEAFF. CDR3 nucleotides: TGTGCCAGCAGCTTAGGGGTCAGGAAAGGGGTCGTGAACACTGAAGCTTTCTTT.

The V gene is TRBV30, the J gene TRBJ2-1; no definite D call. V lost 0 bases and J 6 bases, leaving 6 bases between the germline ends. The CDR3 is 12 amino acids. Germline V gene sequence: CDR1 GTSNPN, CDR2 SVGIG (reference sequence). CDR3 region: CAWSVLGNEQFF. CDR3 DNA: TGTGCCTGGAGTGTATTAGGCAATGAGCAGTTCTTC.

The J gene is TRBJ2-1, the V gene TRBV4-1; 9 bases line up with TRBD1. CDR3 length: 15 residues. With V trimmed by 3 bases and J by 3 bases, 3 bases remained unmatched. The V gene's germline CDR1 is MGHRA and CDR2 YSYEKL. CDR3 nucleotides: TGCGCCAGCAGCCACGGGACAGGGAGCTACAATGAGCAGTTCTTC. It codes for CASSHGTGSYNEQFF.

This clone was seen more than once but under ten times. The CDR3 coding sequence is TGTGCCAGCAGCCTCGACAGGGGCGACATCTATGGCTACACCTTC. It is translated as CASSLDRGDIYGYTF. V usage is TRBV7-9 and J usage is TRBJ1-2; 8 bases fit TRBD1. CDR3 size: 15 residues. The junction had 9 bases not matched to a gene; V was cut back by 5 bases and J by 4 bases. In germline, CDR1 is SEHNR, CDR2 FQNEAQ (reference sequence).

This chain connects TRBV9 to TRBJ1-1; possible D gene TRBD1, 5 bases. This CDR3 has 15 residues. Germline CDR1 SGDLS, CDR2 YYNGEE. Trimming shortened V by 2 bases and J by 1 base, and 12 bases separated the two germline ends. CDR3 sequence reads: CASSVGTGANTEAFF. For the CDR3, the DNA is TGTGCCAGCAGCGTGGGTACAGGAGCGAACACTGAAGCTTTCTTT.

The J gene is TRBJ2-3, the V gene TRBV7-2; a possible D gene is TRBD2 (6 bases). The CDR3 loop spans 13 amino acids. Germline loops: CDR1 SGHTA, CDR2 FQGNSA. Trimming removed 6 bases at V and 3 bases at J, with 10 bases between. The CDR3 DNA reads TGTGCCAGCAGGCAGGCGGGGACAGATACGCAGTATTTT. Amino acids: CASRQAGTDTQYF.

The V and J genes are TRBV9 and TRBJ2-1; 9 nucleotides match TRBD1. CDR3 length: 15 residues. V shed 4 bases and J 3 bases; nucleotides not matched to a gene: 5. Germline loops: CDR1 SGDLS, CDR2 YYNGEE. This CDR3 is CASSPWDRVYNEQFF. The CDR3 DNA follows: TGTGCCAGCAGCCCCTGGGACAGGGTCTACAATGAGCAGTTCTTC.

This sequence joins TRBV19 and TRBJ1-1; D remains ambiguous. The CDR3 consists of 14 residues. V was clipped by 0 bases and J by 0 bases, with 5 bases between them. The V gene's germline CDR1 is LNHDA and CDR2 SQIVND (reference sequence). This chain's CDR3 is CASSIDRVNTEAFF. CDR3 DNA: TGTGCCAGTAGTATAGACAGAGTGAACACTGAAGCTTTCTTT.

This clone was observed a handful of times. The J gene is TRBJ2-3, the V gene TRBV5-4; perhaps TRBD2 as D (6 bases). Trimming stripped 0 bases from V and 3 bases from J, with 14 bases between. Germline CDR1 and CDR2: SGHNT and YYREEE (reference sequence). The CDR3 length is 16 residues. Here the CDR3 reads CASSLAGEDRTDTQYF. The CDR3 DNA reads as TGTGCCAGCAGCTTGGCGGGGGAAGATCGGACAGATACGCAGTATTTT.

The chain joins TRBV28 to TRBJ1-1; D uncertain. Trimming cost V 8 bases and J 5 bases, with 6 bases left between them. In germline, CDR1 is MDHEN, CDR2 SYDVKM. The CDR3 runs 10 residues. CDR3 amino acids: CASGRTEAFF. The CDR3 DNA reads TGTGCCAGCGGTAGAACTGAAGCTTTCTTT.

The V gene is TRBV6-2 or TRBV6-3, the J gene TRBJ2-7; 11 bases map to TRBD2. V lost 5 bases, J lost 1 base, and 13 bases stayed unmatched. Looked up from germline, CDR1 is MNHEY and CDR2 is SVGEGT. The CDR3 covers 18 residues. The CDR3 coding sequence is TGTGCCAGCAGTCTCGGACCTCTAGCGGGAGGTGGGTCCTACGAGCAGTACTTC. This translates into CASSLGPLAGGGSYEQYF.

DNA of the CDR3: TGTGCCAGCAGCCTGTCGGGCCTGCGGACAGGGGGCTATAATTCACCCCTCCACTTT. Its protein product is CASSLSGLRTGGYNSPLHF. The V and J genes are TRBV3-1 (or the pseudogene TRBV3-2) and TRBJ1-6; TRBD1 matches 10 bases. V shed 4 bases, J shed 3 bases, and the junction held 12 bases outside the gene matches. The CDR3 runs to 19 residues. In germline, CDR1 is LGHDT, CDR2 YNNKEL (reference sequence).

This clone was detected once. The rearrangement uses TRBV7-2 and TRBJ2-2; D uncertain. The germline V gene encodes CDR1 SGHTA and CDR2 FQGNSA. This CDR3 comprises 15 residues. V dropped 5 bases and J dropped 4 bases, with 14 bases sitting between them. The CDR3 nucleotides read TGTGCCAGCAGCCCGCAGTTGCCAGGCACCGGGGAGCTGTTTTTT. This gives the protein CASSPQLPGTGELFF.

The chain carries TRBV25-1 and TRBJ1-1, with D perhaps TRBD1 (6 bases). Trimming removed 8 bases at V and 2 bases at J, with 15 bases between. From germline, CDR1 is MGHDK and CDR2 SYGVNS. The CDR3 is 14 amino acids. The CDR3 sequence: CASRSRGINTEAFF. The CDR3 DNA follows: TGTGCCAGCCGGAGTAGGGGGATAAACACTGAAGCTTTCTTT.

The gene calls are TRBV7-2 and TRBJ2-1; 15 positions agree with TRBD2. The junction had 9 bases not matched to a gene; V was cut back by 5 bases and J by 4 bases. The CDR3 consists of 18 residues. CDR1 is SGHTA and CDR2 is FQGNSA in the germline V gene. CDR3 DNA sequence: TGTGCCAGCAGCCTAGTTGGGACTAGCGGGGGGACGTACAATGAGCAGTTCTTC. Its protein product is CASSLVGTSGGTYNEQFF. The complete variable domain, with remaining parts taken from reference TRBV7-2 and TRBJ2-1, reads GAGVSQSPSNKVTEKGKDVELRCDPISGHTALYWYRQSLGQGLEFLIYFQGNSAPDKSGLPSDRFSAERTGGSVSTLTIQRTQQEDSAVYLCASSLVGTSGGTYNEQFFGPGTRLTVL.

This clone was recorded once. V and J are TRBV5-1 and TRBJ1-1; 7 bases are shared with TRBD1. This CDR3 is 16 amino acids long. J gave up 3 bases and V 4 bases, and 12 bases lay outside the gene matches. Germline V lookup: CDR1 SGHRS, CDR2 YFSETQ. The CDR3 DNA is TGCGCCAGCAGCCCTCGACAGGGTCAATGGGACACTGAAGCTTTCTTT. Translation gives CASSPRQGQWDTEAFF.

The chain is built from TRBV11-2 and TRBJ2-2; the D gene is possibly TRBD1 (6 bases). CDR1 SGHAT and CDR2 FQNNGV come from the germline V gene. CDR3 length equals 19 residues. The V end lost 5 bases, the J end lost 5 bases, and 27 bases lay between the germline ends. Here the CDR3 reads CASSPWETGGVRGTGELFF. The CDR3 DNA sequence: TGTGCCAGCAGCCCCTGGGAGACAGGAGGAGTCCGGGGAACCGGGGAGCTGTTTTTT.

The V and J genes are TRBV7-2 and TRBJ2-7; D possibly corresponds to TRBD2 (5 bases). The V end was cut by 5 bases, the J end by 3 bases, with 14 bases between. Germline loops: CDR1 SGHTA, CDR2 FQGNSA. CDR3 length: 14 amino acids. For the CDR3, the DNA is TGTGCCAGCAGCACTAGGACCCTGAACTACGAGCAGTACTTC. Residues: CASSTRTLNYEQYF.